The T cell receptor (beta chain) described here comes from a study of blood T cell repertoires in COVID-19. CDR1 and CDR2 from the germline V gene are MGHRA and YSYEKL. The CDR3 extends over 14 amino acids. Trimming removed 4 bases from V and 7 bases from J, with 16 bases in between. TCRdb's table, derived via immunoSEQ multiplex PCR, lists solely in-frame clones and lacks some. This repertoire shows about 410,000 clones, roughly 88% found once; its top ten account for approximately 0.65%. The V gene is TRBV4-1, the J gene TRBJ1-1, with D uncertain. Sequencing was carried out using PBMCs or T cells enriched from blood (not recorded which). This clonotype was sampled from a man in his late teens or twenties who had recovered from COVID-19. Here the CDR3 reads CASSPKYEVLEAFF. The DNA of the CDR3 is TGCGCCAGCAGCCCGAAATATGAGGTTCTTGAAGCTTTCTTT.